This section outlines one TCR beta chain sequence together with its context. These data are taken from a study of blood T cell repertoires in COVID-19. Study-wide context: Sample material is recorded as cDNA or gDNA derived from T cells, B-cell-depleted T cells, or PBMCs.

Germline CDR1 and CDR2: MNHEY and SVGAGI. Trimming pared 10 bases from V and 7 bases from J, leaving 14 bases between. The CDR3 covers 13 residues. The protocol was immunoSEQ multiplex PCR, while the TCRdb copy is restricted to in-frame clones and leaves out a portion. This sample has 220,000 or so clones; 80% to 85% occur once, and the top ten carry 4.5% to 5.5%. The TCR sequence derives from a woman aged 55-69 years who had recovered from COVID-19. J is TRBJ1-6 and V is TRBV6-5; D perhaps matches TRBD1 (6 bases). Specimen: peripheral blood. The CDR3 bases are TGTGCCACGTACAGGGATCCCAATTCACCCCTCCACTTT. As protein: CATYRDPNSPLHF.